This is a list of T cell receptor beta chains from one sample in a study of T-cell memory formation after mild COVID-19. TCRdb independently ran MiXCR on the 5' RACE reads; one entry per CDR3 protein. Here the sample spans roughly 180,000 distinct CDR3 sequences, more than 9% being singletons. The sample comprised PBMCs or a T cell subset sorted from them (not recorded which). These receptors came from a man between 18 and 29 years old who had mild COVID-19 (a few samples of this study predate the infection). Cell type and time point are not known. CDR3s include the opening cysteine and the closing phenylalanine or tryptophan. Fields, in order: V gene, J gene, D gene, clone size, CDR3 protein, CDR3 DNA. D genes are given only for firm matches. A clone size is listed for some rows: how often the clone was seen (once, few, many), or a class if it is expanded.

TRBV4-3	TRBJ1-4	NA	NA	CASNKRYLSGEKLFF	TGCGCCAGCAACAAGAGATACCTATCGGGTGAAAAACTGTTTTTT
TRBV5-4	TRBJ2-3	NA	NA	CASSLVLGGVWTDTQYF	TGTGCCAGCAGCTTGGTTTTGGGGGGCGTCTGGACAGATACGCAGTATTTT
TRBV20-1	TRBJ1-3	TRBD1	NA	CSARDQEGGHTIYF	TGCAGTGCTAGAGATCAAGAAGGGGGCCACACCATATATTTT
TRBV4-3	TRBJ2-7	NA	few	CASSQVDRLYEQYF	TGCGCCAGCAGCCAAGTTGACAGGCTCTACGAGCAGTACTTC
TRBV2	TRBJ2-2	TRBD2	few	CASSSAGGQRELFF	TGTGCCAGCTCCTCAGCGGGGGGGCAAAGGGAGCTGTTTTTT
TRBV5-1	TRBJ1-1	NA	NA	CASSFLPSNTEAFF	TGCGCCAGCAGCTTCCTACCCTCGAACACTGAAGCTTTCTTT
TRBV20-1	TRBJ1-5	NA	few	CSATARGPRPQHF	TGCAGTGCTACCGCGAGGGGCCCTCGGCCCCAGCATTTT
TRBV25-1	TRBJ2-1	NA	few	CASSEFRQSSYNEQFF	TGTGCCAGCAGTGAATTTAGACAGAGCTCCTACAATGAGCAGTTCTTC
TRBV23-1	TRBJ2-1	TRBD1	few	CASRIWDRGLGDEQFF	TGCGCCAGCAGGATCTGGGACAGGGGCCTAGGGGATGAGCAGTTCTTC
TRBV11-1	TRBJ1-2	TRBD1	few	CASSFGGQGAGGYTF	TGTGCCAGCAGCTTTGGAGGACAGGGGGCCGGAGGCTACACCTTC
TRBV4-3	TRBJ2-3	NA	NA	CASSQVSGEGTDTQYF	TGCGCCAGCAGCCAAGTCTCTGGGGAGGGCACAGATACGCAGTATTTT
TRBV6-2/TRBV6-3	TRBJ2-3	NA	NA	CASTASTDTQYF	TGTGCCAGCACCGCTAGCACAGATACGCAGTATTTT
TRBV6-5	TRBJ2-6	NA	few	CSSSSVLGANVLTF	TGTTCCAGCAGTTCTGTCCTCGGGGCCAACGTCCTGACTTTC
TRBV6-5	TRBJ2-3	TRBD2	NA	CASSYRLLAGGTDTQYF	TGTGCCAGCAGTTACAGGCTACTAGCGGGGGGGACAGATACGCAGTATTTT
TRBV7-9	TRBJ1-3	NA	NA	CASRPRVSGNTIYF	TGTGCCAGCAGGCCCCGAGTATCTGGAAACACCATATATTTT
TRBV14	TRBJ2-5	NA	NA	CASSQRGAGETQYF	TGTGCCAGCAGCCAACGGGGGGCCGGAGAGACCCAGTACTTC
TRBV24-1	TRBJ1-5	NA	few	CATSEGSQPQHF	TGTGCCACCAGTGAGGGGAGTCAGCCCCAGCATTTT
TRBV12-5	TRBJ1-3	NA	NA	CASGLDRAFGTIYF	TGTGCTAGTGGTTTGGACAGGGCGTTTGGCACCATATATTTT
TRBV6-2/TRBV6-3	TRBJ1-1	NA	NA	CASSRQSSTTEAFF	TGTGCCAGCAGCCGGCAGTCTTCTACCACTGAAGCTTTCTTT
TRBV7-6	TRBJ1-5	NA	few	CASSLAPGVGQPQHF	TGTGCCAGCAGCTTAGCTCCAGGGGTAGGTCAGCCCCAGCATTTT
TRBV2	TRBJ2-1	NA	NA	CASSEGFNEQFF	TGTGCCAGCAGTGAAGGGTTCAATGAGCAGTTCTTC
TRBV29-1	TRBJ2-7	NA	NA	CSVRGLYEQYF	TGCAGCGTTCGGGGCCTTTACGAGCAGTACTTC
TRBV4-2	TRBJ2-2	NA	NA	CASSQDSPHGNTGELFF	TGTGCCAGCAGCCAAGATAGTCCCCACGGAAACACCGGGGAGCTGTTTTTT
TRBV7-2	TRBJ2-3	TRBD2	NA	CASSPPPGLATDTQYF	TGTGCCAGCAGTCCACCCCCGGGACTAGCCACAGATACGCAGTATTTT
TRBV7-2	TRBJ2-3	NA	NA	CASSAPRSSTDTQYF	TGTGCCAGCAGCGCGCCTAGGAGTAGCACAGATACGCAGTATTTT
TRBV4-2	TRBJ2-7	NA	many	CASSQVSRNDEQYF	TGTGCCAGCAGCCAAGTGTCCCGGAATGACGAGCAGTACTTC
TRBV4-3	TRBJ2-1	TRBD1	few	CASSKTGSYNEQFF	TGCGCCAGCAGCAAGACAGGGTCCTACAATGAGCAGTTCTTC
TRBV5-1	TRBJ2-3	NA	NA	CASSPNQGTDTQYF	TGCGCCAGCAGCCCTAACCAAGGCACAGATACGCAGTATTTT
TRBV20-1	TRBJ2-3	NA	many	CSAGNPTGTTDTQYF	TGCAGTGCTGGTAACCCGACCGGGACCACAGATACGCAGTATTTT
TRBV12-3/TRBV12-4	TRBJ2-2	NA	NA	CASSVVMGSWTGELFF	TGTGCCAGCAGCGTCGTGATGGGATCGTGGACCGGGGAGCTGTTTTTT
TRBV18	TRBJ1-6	NA	NA	CASSPGGTDSPLHF	TGTGCCAGCTCACCAGGGGGTACCGATTCACCCCTCCACTTT
TRBV7-8	TRBJ2-5	NA	few	CASSPRVAATGETQYF	TGTGCCAGCAGCCCAAGGGTGGCCGCAACCGGTGAGACCCAGTACTTC
TRBV14	TRBJ2-1	TRBD1	few	CASNNGGQGPYNEQFF	TGTGCCAGCAACAACGGGGGACAGGGGCCCTACAATGAGCAGTTCTTC
TRBV6-1	TRBJ1-2	NA	NA	CASSDKGNYGYTF	TGTGCCAGCAGTGATAAGGGGAACTATGGCTACACCTTC
TRBV5-4	TRBJ2-7	NA	many	CASSFGFDSPSYEQYF	TGTGCCAGCAGCTTTGGGTTTGACAGCCCATCCTACGAGCAGTACTTC
TRBV6-5	TRBJ2-1	TRBD1	NA	CASQRAAAGGYNEQFF	TGTGCCAGCCAAAGGGCTGCGGCAGGGGGATACAATGAGCAGTTCTTC
TRBV25-1	TRBJ2-7	NA	few	CASSDRGYYEQYF	TGTGCCAGCAGTGACCGGGGCTACTACGAGCAGTACTTC
TRBV11-2	TRBJ2-5	TRBD1	few	CASSSRQGQETQYF	TGTGCCAGCAGCTCCAGACAGGGGCAAGAGACCCAGTACTTC